This T cell receptor beta chain originates from a study of T cell repertoires in cytomegalovirus infection. As for the study in general: It was the public TCR beta signatures that indicated both CMV infection and matching HLA type.

As concerns this clonotype: Its target is not known.

Study results and limitations: Dominating the ex vivo response were TCR beta clonotypes that were CMV-specific and HLA-C-restricted. The study identified carriers of CMV plus the relevant HLA from cumulative public TCR beta family frequency.

One entry per CDR3 protein, called by TCRdb with MiXCR from the reads. The sample includes 490,000 or so distinct CDR3 sequences, around 11% seen only once; the top ten take roughly 10%. Deletions cut 4 bases from V and 6 bases from J, with 18 bases between. The CDR3 consists of 15 residues. Germline CDR1 and CDR2: SEHNR and FQNEAQ (reference sequence). The V gene is TRBV7-9, the J gene TRBJ1-1; TRBD1 might be the D (5 bases). Input material: PBMCs. This TCR was recovered from a human donor in good health (CMV status not recorded). Some clones in this sample may be carry-over from other donors' samples. The CDR3, as DNA: TGTGCCAGCAGCTCGAGGAGGGGAGGGGTCCCTGAAGCTTTCTTT. Its translation: CASSSRRGGVPEAFF.